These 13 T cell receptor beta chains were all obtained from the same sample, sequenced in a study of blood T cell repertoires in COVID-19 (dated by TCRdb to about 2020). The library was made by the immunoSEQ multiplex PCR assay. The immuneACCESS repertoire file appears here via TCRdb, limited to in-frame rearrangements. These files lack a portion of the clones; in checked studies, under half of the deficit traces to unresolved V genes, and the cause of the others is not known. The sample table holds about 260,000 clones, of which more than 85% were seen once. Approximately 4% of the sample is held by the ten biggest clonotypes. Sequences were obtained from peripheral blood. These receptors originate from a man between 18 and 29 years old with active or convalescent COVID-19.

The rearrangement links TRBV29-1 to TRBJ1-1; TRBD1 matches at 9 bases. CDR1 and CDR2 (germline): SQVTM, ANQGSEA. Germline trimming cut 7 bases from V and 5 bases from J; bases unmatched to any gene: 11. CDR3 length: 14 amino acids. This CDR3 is CSARGQGRGTEAFF. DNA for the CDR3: TGCAGCGCTCGGGGACAGGGTCGAGGGACTGAAGCTTTCTTT. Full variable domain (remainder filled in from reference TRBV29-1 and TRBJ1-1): SAVISQKPSRDICQRGTSLTIQCQVDSQVTMMFWYRQQPGQSLTLIATANQGSEATYESGFVIDKFPISRPNLTFSTLTVSNMSPEDSSIYLCSARGQGRGTEAFFGQGTRLTVV.

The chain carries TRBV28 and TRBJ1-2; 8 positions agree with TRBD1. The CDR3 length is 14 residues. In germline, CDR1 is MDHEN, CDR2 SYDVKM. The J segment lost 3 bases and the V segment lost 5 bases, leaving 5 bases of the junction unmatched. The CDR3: CASSPGQGDYGYTF. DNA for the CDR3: TGTGCCAGCAGTCCTGGACAGGGTGACTATGGCTACACCTTC.

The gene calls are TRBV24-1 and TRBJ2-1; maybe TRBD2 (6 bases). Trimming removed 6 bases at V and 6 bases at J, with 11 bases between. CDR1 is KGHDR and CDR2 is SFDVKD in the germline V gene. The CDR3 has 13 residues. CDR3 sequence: CATSYGTPNEQFF. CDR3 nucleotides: TGTGCCACCAGTTACGGGACTCCCAATGAGCAGTTCTTC.

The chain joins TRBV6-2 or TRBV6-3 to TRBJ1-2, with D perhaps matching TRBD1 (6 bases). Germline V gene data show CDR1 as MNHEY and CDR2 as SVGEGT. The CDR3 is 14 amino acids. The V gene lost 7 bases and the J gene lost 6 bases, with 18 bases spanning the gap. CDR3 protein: CASTPPGTLNGYTF. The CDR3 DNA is TGTGCCAGCACCCCTCCCGGGACATTAAATGGCTACACCTTC.

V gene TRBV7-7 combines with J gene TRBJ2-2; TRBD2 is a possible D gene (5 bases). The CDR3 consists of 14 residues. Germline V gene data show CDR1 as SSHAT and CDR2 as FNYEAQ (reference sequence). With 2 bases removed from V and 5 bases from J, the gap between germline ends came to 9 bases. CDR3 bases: TGTGCCAGCAGCTTAAACCCGGGGACCGGGGAGCTGTTTTTT. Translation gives CASSLNPGTGELFF.

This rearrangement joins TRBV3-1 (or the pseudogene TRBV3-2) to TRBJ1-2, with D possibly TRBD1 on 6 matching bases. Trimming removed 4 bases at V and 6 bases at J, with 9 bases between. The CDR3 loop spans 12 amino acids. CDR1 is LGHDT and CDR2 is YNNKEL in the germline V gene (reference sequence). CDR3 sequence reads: CASSRYRDGYTF. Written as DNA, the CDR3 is TGTGCCAGCAGCCGGTACAGGGATGGCTACACCTTC.

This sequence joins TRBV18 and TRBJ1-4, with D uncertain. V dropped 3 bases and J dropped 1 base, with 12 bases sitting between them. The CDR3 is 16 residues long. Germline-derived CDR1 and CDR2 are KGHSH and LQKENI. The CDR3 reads CASSPPSGRTNEKLFF. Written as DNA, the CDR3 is TGTGCCAGCTCACCGCCGTCGGGGAGAACTAATGAAAAACTGTTTTTT.

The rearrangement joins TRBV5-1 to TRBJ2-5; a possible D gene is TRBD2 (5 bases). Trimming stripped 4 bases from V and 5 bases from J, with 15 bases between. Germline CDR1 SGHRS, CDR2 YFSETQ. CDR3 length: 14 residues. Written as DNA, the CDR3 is TGCGCCAGCAGCCCGGAGGTAGACGCGGAGACCCAGTACTTC. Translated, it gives CASSPEVDAETQYF. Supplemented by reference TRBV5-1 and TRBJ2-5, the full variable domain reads KAGVTQTPRYLIKTRGQQVTLSCSPISGHRSVSWYQQTPGQGLQFLFEYFSETQRNKGNFPGRFSGRQFSNSRSEMNVSTLELGDSALYLCASSPEVDAETQYFGPGTRLLVL.

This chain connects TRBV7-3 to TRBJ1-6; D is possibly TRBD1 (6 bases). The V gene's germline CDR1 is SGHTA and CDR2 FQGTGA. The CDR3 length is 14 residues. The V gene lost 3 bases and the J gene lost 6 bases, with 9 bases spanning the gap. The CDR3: CASSFGRGNSPLHF. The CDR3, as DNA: TGTGCCAGCAGCTTCGGCAGGGGTAATTCACCCCTCCACTTT.

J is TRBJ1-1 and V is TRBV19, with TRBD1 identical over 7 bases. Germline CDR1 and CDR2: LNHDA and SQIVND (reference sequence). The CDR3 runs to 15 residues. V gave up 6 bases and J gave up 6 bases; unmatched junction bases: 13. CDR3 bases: TGTGCCAGTAGACCCCGACAGGGTCGTTTACCTGAAGCTTTCTTT. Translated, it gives CASRPRQGRLPEAFF.

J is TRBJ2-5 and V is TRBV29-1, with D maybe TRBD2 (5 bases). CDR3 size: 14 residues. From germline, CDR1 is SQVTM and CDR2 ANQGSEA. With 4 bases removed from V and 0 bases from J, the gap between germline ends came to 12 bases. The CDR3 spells CSVVYTGYQETQYF. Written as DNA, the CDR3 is TGCAGCGTTGTGTACACGGGATACCAAGAGACCCAGTACTTC.

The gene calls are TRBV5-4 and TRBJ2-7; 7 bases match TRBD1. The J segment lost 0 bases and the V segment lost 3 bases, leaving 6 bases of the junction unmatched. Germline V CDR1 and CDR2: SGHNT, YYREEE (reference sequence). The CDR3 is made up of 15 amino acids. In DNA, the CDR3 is TGTGCCAGCAGCTGGGGCAGGGACAGCTCCTACGAGCAGTACTTC. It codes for CASSWGRDSSYEQYF. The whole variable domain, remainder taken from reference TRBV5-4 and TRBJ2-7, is ETGVTQSPTHLIKTRGQQVTLRCSSQSGHNTVSWYQQALGQGPQFIFQYYREEENGRGNFPPRFSGLQFPNYSSELNVNALELDDSALYLCASSWGRDSSYEQYFGPGTRLTVT.

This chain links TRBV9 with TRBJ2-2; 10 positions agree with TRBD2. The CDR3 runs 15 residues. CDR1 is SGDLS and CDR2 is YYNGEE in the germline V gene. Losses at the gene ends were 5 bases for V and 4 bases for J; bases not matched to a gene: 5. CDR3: CASRGSSGGTGELFF. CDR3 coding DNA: TGTGCCAGCAGGGGCTCTAGCGGGGGCACCGGGGAGCTGTTTTTT.